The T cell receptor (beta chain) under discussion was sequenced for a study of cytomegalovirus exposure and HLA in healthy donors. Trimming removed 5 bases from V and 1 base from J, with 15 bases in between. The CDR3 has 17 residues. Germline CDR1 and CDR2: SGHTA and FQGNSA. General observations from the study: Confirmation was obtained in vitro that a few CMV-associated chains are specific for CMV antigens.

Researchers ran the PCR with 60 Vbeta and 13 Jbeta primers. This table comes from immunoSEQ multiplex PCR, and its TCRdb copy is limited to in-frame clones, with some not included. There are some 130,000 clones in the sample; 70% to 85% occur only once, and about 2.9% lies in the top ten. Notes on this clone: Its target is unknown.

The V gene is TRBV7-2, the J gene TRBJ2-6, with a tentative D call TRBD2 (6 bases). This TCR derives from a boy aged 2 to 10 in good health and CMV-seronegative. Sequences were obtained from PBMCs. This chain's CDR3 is CASSPGSGFSGANVLTF. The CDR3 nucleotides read TGTGCCAGCAGCCCAGGGAGCGGGTTTTCTGGGGCCAACGTCCTGACTTTC. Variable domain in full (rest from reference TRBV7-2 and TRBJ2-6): GAGVSQSPSNKVTEKGKDVELRCDPISGHTALYWYRQSLGQGLEFLIYFQGNSAPDKSGLPSDRFSAERTGGSVSTLTIQRTQQEDSAVYLCASSPGSGFSGANVLTFGAGSRLTVL.